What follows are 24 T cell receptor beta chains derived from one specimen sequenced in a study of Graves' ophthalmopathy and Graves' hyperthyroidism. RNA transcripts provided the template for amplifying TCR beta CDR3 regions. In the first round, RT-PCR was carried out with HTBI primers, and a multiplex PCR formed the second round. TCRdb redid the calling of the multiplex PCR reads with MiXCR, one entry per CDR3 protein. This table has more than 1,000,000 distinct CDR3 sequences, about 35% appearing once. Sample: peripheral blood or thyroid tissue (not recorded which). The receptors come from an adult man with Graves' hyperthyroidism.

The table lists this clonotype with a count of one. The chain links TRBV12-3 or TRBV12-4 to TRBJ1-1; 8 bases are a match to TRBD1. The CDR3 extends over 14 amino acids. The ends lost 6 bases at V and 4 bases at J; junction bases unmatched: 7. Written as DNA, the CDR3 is TGTGCCAGCAGATCGGACAGGGAAGGCACTGAAGCTTTCTTT. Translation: CASRSDREGTEAFF.

CDR3 coding DNA: TGTGCCAGCAGCCAGACGACAGGGAGGGGAAACACCATATATTTT. It is translated as CASSQTTGRGNTIYF. This chain connects TRBV19 to TRBJ1-3, with 7 bases lining up with TRBD1. Trimming removed 9 bases from V and 4 bases from J; junction bases left unmatched: 12. CDR1 and CDR2 from the germline V gene are LNHDA and SQIVND (reference sequence). This CDR3 comprises 15 residues.

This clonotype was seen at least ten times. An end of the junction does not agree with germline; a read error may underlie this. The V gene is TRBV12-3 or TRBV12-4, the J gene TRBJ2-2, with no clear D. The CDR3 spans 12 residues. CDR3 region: CASSLGGGELFF. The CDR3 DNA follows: TGTGCCAGCAGCTTAGGCGGCGGGGAGCTGTTTTTT.

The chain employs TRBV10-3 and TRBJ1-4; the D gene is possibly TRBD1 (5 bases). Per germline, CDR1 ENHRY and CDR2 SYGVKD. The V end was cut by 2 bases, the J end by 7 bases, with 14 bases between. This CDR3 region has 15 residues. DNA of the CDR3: TGTGCCATCAGTGAGGGGGGGGTCGGAGTTGAAAAACTGTTTTTT. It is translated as CAISEGGVGVEKLFF.

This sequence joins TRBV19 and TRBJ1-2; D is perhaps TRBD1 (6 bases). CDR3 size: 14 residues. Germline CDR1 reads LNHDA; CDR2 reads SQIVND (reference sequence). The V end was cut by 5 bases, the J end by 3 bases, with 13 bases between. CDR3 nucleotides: TGTGCCAGTAGTGCCCCCGACAGGCACTATGGCTACACCTTC. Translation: CASSAPDRHYGYTF. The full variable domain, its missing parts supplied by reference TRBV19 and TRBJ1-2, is DGGITQSPKYLFRKEGQNVTLSCEQNLNHDAMYWYRQDPGQGLRLIYYSQIVNDFQKGDIAEGYSVSREKKESFPLTVTSAQKNPTAFYLCASSAPDRHYGYTFGSGTRLTVV.

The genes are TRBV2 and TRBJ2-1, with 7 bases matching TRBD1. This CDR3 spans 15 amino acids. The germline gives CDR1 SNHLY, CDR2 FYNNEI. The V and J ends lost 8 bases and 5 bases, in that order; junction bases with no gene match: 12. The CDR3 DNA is TGTGCCAGCGCTAATACAGGGGTTCTGAACAATGAGCAGTTCTTC. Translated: CASANTGVLNNEQFF.

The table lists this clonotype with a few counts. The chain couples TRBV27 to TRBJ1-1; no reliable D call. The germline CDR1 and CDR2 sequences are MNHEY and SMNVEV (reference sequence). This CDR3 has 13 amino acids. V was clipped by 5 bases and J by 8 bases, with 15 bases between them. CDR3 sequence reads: CASSAHTLREAFF. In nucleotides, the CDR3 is TGTGCCAGCAGTGCGCACACCTTAAGAGAAGCTTTCTTT.

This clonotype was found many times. This CDR3 is CSANPGQGATEAFF. CDR3 sequence (DNA): TGCAGTGCGAACCCGGGACAGGGGGCAACTGAAGCTTTCTTT. V gene TRBV20-1 combines with J gene TRBJ1-1; 12 bases are a match to TRBD1. This CDR3 is built from 14 residues. Trimming at V came to 6 bases and at J to 5 bases, leaving 7 bases not matched to a gene. Germline V gene sequence: CDR1 DFQATT, CDR2 SNEGSKA (reference sequence).

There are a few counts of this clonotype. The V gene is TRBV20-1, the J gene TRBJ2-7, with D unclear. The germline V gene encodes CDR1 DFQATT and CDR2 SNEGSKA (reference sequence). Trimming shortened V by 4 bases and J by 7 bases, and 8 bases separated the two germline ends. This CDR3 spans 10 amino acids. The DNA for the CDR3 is TGCAGTGCTATCTTGGGGGAGCAGTACTTC. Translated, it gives CSAILGEQYF.

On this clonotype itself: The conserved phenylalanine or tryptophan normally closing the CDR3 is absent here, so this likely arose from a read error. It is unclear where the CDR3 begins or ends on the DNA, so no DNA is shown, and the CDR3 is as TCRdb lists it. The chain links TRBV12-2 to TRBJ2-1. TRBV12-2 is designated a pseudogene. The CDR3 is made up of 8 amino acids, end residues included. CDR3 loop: CASSSRTI.

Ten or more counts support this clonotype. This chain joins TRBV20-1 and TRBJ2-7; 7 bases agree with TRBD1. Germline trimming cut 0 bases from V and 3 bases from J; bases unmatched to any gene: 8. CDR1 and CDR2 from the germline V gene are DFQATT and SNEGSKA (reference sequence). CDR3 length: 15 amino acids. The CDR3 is CSARETTGQNYEQYF. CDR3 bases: TGCAGTGCTAGAGAGACAACGGGACAGAACTACGAGCAGTACTTC.

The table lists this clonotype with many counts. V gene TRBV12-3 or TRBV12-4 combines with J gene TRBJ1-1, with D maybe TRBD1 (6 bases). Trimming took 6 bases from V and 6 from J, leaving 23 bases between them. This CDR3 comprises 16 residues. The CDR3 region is CASSDGYRVLDAEAFF. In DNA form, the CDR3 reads TGTGCCAGCAGCGATGGCTACAGGGTCCTCGATGCTGAAGCTTTCTTT.

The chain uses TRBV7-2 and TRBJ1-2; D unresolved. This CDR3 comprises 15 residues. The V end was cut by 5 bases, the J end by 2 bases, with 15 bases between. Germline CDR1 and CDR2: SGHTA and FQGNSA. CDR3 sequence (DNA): TGTGCCAGCAGCCAGTTGGAGGGATCCAACTATGGCTACACCTTC. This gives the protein CASSQLEGSNYGYTF. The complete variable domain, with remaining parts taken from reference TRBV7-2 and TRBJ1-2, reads GAGVSQSPSNKVTEKGKDVELRCDPISGHTALYWYRQSLGQGLEFLIYFQGNSAPDKSGLPSDRFSAERTGGSVSTLTIQRTQQEDSAVYLCASSQLEGSNYGYTFGSGTRLTVV.

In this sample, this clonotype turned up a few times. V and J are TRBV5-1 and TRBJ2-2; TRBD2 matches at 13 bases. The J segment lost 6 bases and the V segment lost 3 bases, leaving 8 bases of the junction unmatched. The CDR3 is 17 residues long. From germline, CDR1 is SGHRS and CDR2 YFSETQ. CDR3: CASSSGTSGRAAGELFF. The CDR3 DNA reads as TGCGCCAGCAGCTCTGGAACTAGCGGGAGGGCCGCCGGGGAGCTGTTTTTT.

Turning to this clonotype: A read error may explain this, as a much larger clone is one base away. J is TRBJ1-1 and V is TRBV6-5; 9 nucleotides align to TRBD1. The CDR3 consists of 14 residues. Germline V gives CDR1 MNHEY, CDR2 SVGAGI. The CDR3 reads CAISQGQGWTEAFF. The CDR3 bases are TGTGCCATCAGTCAGGGACAGGGTTGGACTGAAGCTTTCTTT.

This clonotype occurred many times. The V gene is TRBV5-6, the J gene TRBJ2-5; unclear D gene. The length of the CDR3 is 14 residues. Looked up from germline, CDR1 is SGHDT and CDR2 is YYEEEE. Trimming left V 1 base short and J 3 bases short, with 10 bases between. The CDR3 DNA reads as TGTGCCAGCAGCTTGTGGCAACAGAAAGAGACCCAGTACTTC. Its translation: CASSLWQQKETQYF.

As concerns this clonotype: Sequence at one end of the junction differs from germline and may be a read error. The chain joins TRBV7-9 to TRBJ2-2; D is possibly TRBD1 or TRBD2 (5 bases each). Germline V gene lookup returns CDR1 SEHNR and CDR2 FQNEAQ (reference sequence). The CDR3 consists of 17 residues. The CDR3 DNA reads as TGTGCCAGCAGCTTAGCGTCCTCCGGGGCGCGGACCGAGGAGCTGTTTTTT. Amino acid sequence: CASSLASSGARTEELFF.

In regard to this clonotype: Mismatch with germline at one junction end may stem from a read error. The CDR3 nucleotides are TGTGCTAGCAGCTTAGTCGCGACAGGGATGGAGACCCAGTACTTC. Its protein product is CASSLVATGMETQYF. The chain uses TRBV7-7 and TRBJ2-5; TRBD1 agrees at 7 bases. Germline V gene data show CDR1 as SSHAT and CDR2 as FNYEAQ (reference sequence). The CDR3 runs 15 residues.

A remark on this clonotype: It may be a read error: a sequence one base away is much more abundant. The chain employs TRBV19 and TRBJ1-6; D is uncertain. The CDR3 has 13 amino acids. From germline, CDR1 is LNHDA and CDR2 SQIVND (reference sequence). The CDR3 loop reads CASHGSYNPPLHF. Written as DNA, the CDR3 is TGTGCCAGTCACGGGAGTTATAATCCACCCCTCCACTTT.

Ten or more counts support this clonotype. The CDR3 DNA follows: TGCAGCGTGGGGGCTTCGGGGACAGGGGCGGGTGAAAAACTGTTTTTT. This encodes CSVGASGTGAGEKLFF. The J gene is TRBJ1-4, the V gene TRBV29-1, with 10 positions matching TRBD1. The germline gives CDR1 SQVTM, CDR2 ANQGSEA. V was pared by 6 bases and J by 7 bases, with 14 bases of the junction left unmatched. CDR3 length: 16 residues.

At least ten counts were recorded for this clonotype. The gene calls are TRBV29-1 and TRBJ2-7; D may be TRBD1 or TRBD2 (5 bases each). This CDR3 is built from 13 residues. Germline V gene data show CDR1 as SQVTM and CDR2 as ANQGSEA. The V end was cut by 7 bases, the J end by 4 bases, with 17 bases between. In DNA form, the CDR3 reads TGCAGCGCAGCCGGGGACGCAGGTTACGAGCAGTACTTC. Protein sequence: CSAAGDAGYEQYF.

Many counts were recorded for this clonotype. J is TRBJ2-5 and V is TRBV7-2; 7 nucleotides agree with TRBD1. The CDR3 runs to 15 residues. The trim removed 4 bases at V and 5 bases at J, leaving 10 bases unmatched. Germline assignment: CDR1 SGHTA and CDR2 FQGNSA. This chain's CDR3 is CASSSLTGPGETQYF. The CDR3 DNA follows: TGTGCCAGCAGCTCTCTGACAGGGCCGGGTGAGACCCAGTACTTC.

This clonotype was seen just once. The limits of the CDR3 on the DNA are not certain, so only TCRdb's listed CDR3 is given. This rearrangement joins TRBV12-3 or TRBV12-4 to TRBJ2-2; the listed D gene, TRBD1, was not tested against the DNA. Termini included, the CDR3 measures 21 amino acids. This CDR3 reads CASSFYICSAKVGGNTGELFF.

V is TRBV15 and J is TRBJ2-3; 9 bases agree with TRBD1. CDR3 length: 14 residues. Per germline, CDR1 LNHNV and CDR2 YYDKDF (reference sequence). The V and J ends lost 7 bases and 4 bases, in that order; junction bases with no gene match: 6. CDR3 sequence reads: CATKGDREPDTQYF. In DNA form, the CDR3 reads TGTGCCACCAAGGGGGACAGGGAGCCAGATACGCAGTATTTT.